One sample yielded the 32 T cell receptor beta chains listed below, sequenced in a study of blood T cell repertoires in COVID-19. Some clones are missing from TCRdb's copy, which holds only in-frame ones; the method was immunoSEQ multiplex PCR. The sample lists roughly 100,000 clones, around 78% occurring once. Input material: peripheral blood. The receptors shown here come from an elderly man with COVID-19, enrolled during active disease.

The chain recombines TRBV12-2 with TRBJ2-5; the listed D gene, TRBD2, was not tested against the DNA. TRBV12-2 is assigned pseudogene status. This CDR3 spans 14 amino acids. The CDR3 coding sequence is TGTGCAAGTCGCTTTCGCGGGAGGGCCGGGACCCAGTACTTC. Its translation is CASRFRGRAGTQYF.

This sequence joins TRBV11-2 and TRBJ2-1; 10 bases are shared with TRBD2. The CDR3 runs 15 residues. The germline gives CDR1 SGHAT, CDR2 FQNNGV. V lost 5 bases and J lost 7; bases outside the gene matches: 8. The CDR3: CASSKSGRVINEQFF. In DNA, the CDR3 is TGTGCCAGCAGCAAAAGCGGGAGGGTAATAAATGAGCAGTTCTTC.

Concerning this clone itself: A read error may account for a junction end that differs from germline. The chain links TRBV5-1 to TRBJ2-1; D not resolved. CDR1 SGHRS and CDR2 YFSETQ come from the germline V gene. The CDR3 contains 11 residues. CDR3 in amino acids: CASSSNNEQFF. The DNA for the CDR3 is TGCGCCAGCAGCTCCAACAATGAGCAGTTCTTC.

The chain couples TRBV6-5 to TRBJ2-7; 7 positions match TRBD1. The CDR3 totals 12 residues. In germline, CDR1 is MNHEY, CDR2 SVGAGI. The trim removed 6 bases at V and 6 bases at J, leaving 5 bases unmatched. The CDR3: CASRAYRGEQYF. Written as DNA, the CDR3 is TGTGCCAGCAGAGCATACAGGGGCGAGCAGTACTTC.

This chain joins TRBV28 and TRBJ1-4, with 10 positions matching TRBD1. Per germline, CDR1 MDHEN and CDR2 SYDVKM. The J segment lost 8 bases and the V segment lost 0 bases, leaving 12 bases of the junction unmatched. This CDR3 is built from 18 residues. The CDR3: CASSLWEMTGQGKEKLFF. CDR3 bases: TGTGCCAGCAGTTTATGGGAGATGACGGGACAGGGGAAGGAAAAACTGTTTTTT.

The rearrangement uses TRBV7-3 and TRBJ2-1; TRBD2 agrees at 7 bases. The germline V gene encodes CDR1 SGHTA and CDR2 FQGTGA. There are 16 residues in the CDR3. J gave up 9 bases and V 3 bases, and 14 bases lay outside the gene matches. CDR3 amino acids: CASSFSRTSHRGEQFF. CDR3 sequence (DNA): TGTGCCAGCAGCTTTTCTAGGACTAGTCACCGCGGTGAGCAGTTCTTC.

In its sample, this clone was seen once. This CDR3 reads CASSPSWDSANQPQHF. The CDR3 DNA sequence: TGTGCCAGCAGCCCGAGTTGGGACTCAGCAAATCAGCCCCAGCATTTT. This chain links TRBV9 with TRBJ1-5; D perhaps matches TRBD1 (5 bases). Germline CDR1 is SGDLS and CDR2 is YYNGEE. This CDR3 contains 16 residues. Deletions cut 4 bases from V and 4 bases from J, with 18 bases between.

The chain recombines TRBV28 with TRBJ2-3, with D perhaps TRBD1 (6 bases). The germline V gene encodes CDR1 MDHEN and CDR2 SYDVKM. The germline V and J ends were trimmed by 2 bases and 5 bases, with 8 bases remaining between them. CDR3 size: 13 residues. CDR3 in amino acids: CASSLTGKDTQYF. CDR3 nucleotide sequence: TGTGCCAGCAGTTTAACAGGGAAAGATACGCAGTATTTT.

The V call is TRBV15, the J call TRBJ1-1, with D uncertain. CDR3 length: 13 residues. Germline CDR1 and CDR2: LNHNV and YYDKDF (reference sequence). V lost 3 bases to trimming and J lost 3 bases, with 8 bases between them. This CDR3 reads CATSRDGDTEAFF. CDR3 nucleotide sequence: TGTGCCACCAGCAGGGACGGGGACACTGAAGCTTTCTTT.

A single count supports this clone. The rearrangement joins TRBV6-2 or TRBV6-3 to TRBJ2-1; 14 nucleotides line up with TRBD2. Germline lookup yields CDR1 MNHEY and CDR2 SVGEGT. CDR3 length equals 15 residues. Trimming took 6 bases from V and 9 from J; bases not matched to a gene: 7. As DNA, the CDR3 is TGTGCCAGCAGCCCCCGACTAGCGGGGGGGTCTGAGCAGTTCTTC. It codes for CASSPRLAGGSEQFF.

This clone was picked up a small number of times. This chain joins TRBV2 and TRBJ2-5; D ambiguous. Deletions cut 6 bases from V and 13 bases from J, with 12 bases between. CDR1 and CDR2 from the germline V gene are SNHLY and FYNNEI. There are 10 residues in the CDR3. The CDR3 loop reads CASRTTDWYF. In DNA form, the CDR3 reads TGTGCCAGCAGAACTACTGACTGGTACTTC. Complete variable domain (other parts from reference TRBV2 and TRBJ2-5): EPEVTQTPSHQVTQMGQEVILRCVPISNHLYFYWYRQILGQKVEFLVSFYNNEISEKSEIFDDQFSVERPDGSNFTLKIRSTKLEDSAMYFCASRTTDWYFGPGTRLLVL.

This clone was counted a single time. This chain joins TRBV27 and TRBJ2-1, with TRBD2 as a possible D gene (5 bases). The CDR3 is made up of 15 amino acids. The germline V and J ends were trimmed by 5 bases and 7 bases, with 18 bases remaining between them. Germline V gene sequence: CDR1 MNHEY, CDR2 SMNVEV (reference sequence). CDR3 sequence (DNA): TGTGCCAGCAGTCGTACCTCCTCTACTAGAAATGAGCAGTTCTTC. Translating gives CASSRTSSTRNEQFF.

This chain links TRBV9 with TRBJ2-5, with 8 bases matching TRBD1. V was clipped by 4 bases and J by 5 bases; unmatched bases: 7. Germline assignment: CDR1 SGDLS and CDR2 YYNGEE. CDR3 size: 14 residues. CDR3 protein: CASSLQGARETQYF. The CDR3 DNA is TGTGCCAGCAGCCTCCAGGGGGCGCGGGAGACCCAGTACTTC. Full variable domain (rest looked up from reference TRBV9 and TRBJ2-5): DSGVTQTPKHLITATGQRVTLRCSPRSGDLSVYWYQQSLDQGLQFLIQYYNGEERAKGNILERFSAQQFPDLHSELNLSSLELGDSALYFCASSLQGARETQYFGPGTRLLVL.

The chain joins TRBV27 to TRBJ2-5, with D tentatively TRBD2 (7 bases). CDR1 is MNHEY and CDR2 is SMNVEV in the germline V gene (reference sequence). V lost 8 bases, J lost 4 bases, and 23 bases lay in between. This CDR3 region has 16 residues. DNA of the CDR3: TGTGCCAGCGGGGGTTGGCTGGCGGGGGCCGTAGAGACCCAGTACTTC. It is translated as CASGGWLAGAVETQYF.

A few counts support this clone. V gene TRBV10-3 combines with J gene TRBJ2-1, with 9 positions matching TRBD1. Germline V CDR1 and CDR2: ENHRY, SYGVKD. The CDR3 is 14 residues long. With V trimmed by 5 bases and J by 5 bases, 4 bases remained unmatched. DNA for the CDR3: TGTGCCATCAGTACCAGACAGGGGGACAATGAGCAGTTCTTC. This sequence encodes CAISTRQGDNEQFF.

The V gene is TRBV6-4, the J gene TRBJ1-1; D unresolved. Trimming cost V 5 bases and J 3 bases, with 10 bases left between them. Germline V gene sequence: CDR1 MRHNA, CDR2 SNTAGT. This CDR3 comprises 13 residues. Here the CDR3 DNA reads TGTGCCAGCAGTCTGGAGTACTACACTGAAGCTTTCTTT. Translation: CASSLEYYTEAFF.

This clone was detected once. The chain links TRBV9 to TRBJ2-2; TRBD2 matches at 9 bases. CDR1 SGDLS and CDR2 YYNGEE come from the germline V gene. With 4 bases clipped from V and 7 bases from J, the junction kept 14 bases outside the gene matches. This CDR3 is built from 17 residues. The CDR3 nucleotides read TGTGCCAGCAGCCCGAGAGCGCCGGGACTAGCAGGCGGGGAGCTGTTTTTT. Encoded protein: CASSPRAPGLAGGELFF.

The rearrangement uses TRBV27 and TRBJ1-1; D call uncertain. V was cut by 3 bases and J by 5 bases, with 10 bases left in between. The CDR3 consists of 13 residues. The germline CDR1 and CDR2 sequences are MNHEY and SMNVEV (reference sequence). The CDR3 bases are TGTGCCAGCAGTTTTGGTACCGGGACTGAAGCTTTCTTT. Amino acid sequence: CASSFGTGTEAFF.

This chain connects TRBV24-1 to TRBJ1-2, with TRBD1 as a possible D gene (5 bases). This CDR3 is 19 amino acids long. Germline V gene data show CDR1 as KGHDR and CDR2 as SFDVKD. Trimming took off 1 base at V and 7 bases at J, with 27 bases between the two ends. In DNA form, the CDR3 reads TGTGCCACCAGTGATTTTGGCTGGAGGGGCCACAGCGGGGATCGTGGCTACACCTTC. Amino acid sequence: CATSDFGWRGHSGDRGYTF.

The V call is TRBV19, the J call TRBJ2-7; 9 bases fit TRBD2. Germline V gives CDR1 LNHDA, CDR2 SQIVND (reference sequence). The CDR3 sequence is 14 residues long. Losses at the gene ends were 5 bases for V and 2 bases for J; bases not matched to a gene: 4. The DNA for the CDR3 is TGTGCCAGTAGTGTGGGACTAGCCCCCTACGAGCAGTACTTC. Translating it yields CASSVGLAPYEQYF.

The rearrangement links TRBV11-3 to TRBJ2-1; 8 nucleotides match TRBD2. This CDR3 spans 15 amino acids. V lost 1 base to trimming and J lost 8 bases; unmatched junction nucleotides: 7. CDR1 is SGHNT and CDR2 is YENEEA in the germline V gene. CDR3: CASSLGSGSGDEQFF. As DNA, the CDR3 is TGTGCCAGCAGCTTAGGAAGCGGGAGTGGCGATGAGCAGTTCTTC.

The count of this clone is one. The genes are TRBV6-5 and TRBJ2-7; TRBD2 might be the D (5 bases). Trimming left V 6 bases short and J 4 bases short, with 16 bases between. Germline values: CDR1 MNHEY, CDR2 SVGAGI. The CDR3 consists of 14 residues. The CDR3 is CASSQTTWEYEQYF. The DNA for the CDR3 is TGTGCCAGCAGCCAGACTACGTGGGAGTACGAGCAGTACTTC.

J is TRBJ2-5 and V is TRBV28, with 9 bases fitting TRBD2. The germline V gene has CDR1 MDHEN and CDR2 SYDVKM. Germline trimming cut 7 bases from V and 2 bases from J; bases unmatched to any gene: 8. The CDR3 runs 15 residues. CDR3: CASIGSGSDQETQYF. CDR3 in DNA: TGTGCCAGCATTGGTAGCGGGAGCGATCAAGAGACCCAGTACTTC. Full variable domain (missing parts from reference TRBV28 and TRBJ2-5): DVKVTQSSRYLVKRTGEKVFLECVQDMDHENMFWYRQDPGLGLRLIYFSYDVKMKEKGDIPEGYSVSREKKERFSLILESASTNQTSMYLCASIGSGSDQETQYFGPGTRLLVL.

The gene calls are TRBV11-3 and TRBJ2-3; D ambiguous. Trimming took 5 bases from V and 5 from J, leaving 11 bases between them. This CDR3 spans 13 amino acids. Germline loops: CDR1 SGHNT, CDR2 YENEEA. The CDR3 DNA sequence: TGTGCCAGCAGCGAGGCAGAAGAAGATACGCAGTATTTT. Its protein is CASSEAEEDTQYF. Filled out from reference TRBV11-3 and TRBJ2-3, the complete variable domain reads EAGVVQSPRYKIIEKKQPVAFWCNPISGHNTLYWYLQNLGQGPELLIRYENEEAVDDSQLPKDRFSAERLKGVDSTLKIQPAELGDSAVYLCASSEAEEDTQYFGPGTRLTVL.

The V and J genes are TRBV28 and TRBJ2-7, with TRBD1 identical over 7 bases. The CDR3 is made up of 14 amino acids. The germline V gene has CDR1 MDHEN and CDR2 SYDVKM. Germline trimming cut 7 bases from V and 2 bases from J; bases unmatched to any gene: 8. CDR3 loop: CASKAGTDAYEQYF. The CDR3, as DNA: TGTGCCAGCAAGGCCGGGACAGACGCCTACGAGCAGTACTTC. The full variable domain, rest sourced from reference TRBV28 and TRBJ2-7, is DVKVTQSSRYLVKRTGEKVFLECVQDMDHENMFWYRQDPGLGLRLIYFSYDVKMKEKGDIPEGYSVSREKKERFSLILESASTNQTSMYLCASKAGTDAYEQYFGPGTRLTVT.

This chain joins TRBV7-3 and TRBJ2-2, with 13 bases identical to TRBD2. The V gene's germline CDR1 is SGHTA and CDR2 FQGTGA. This CDR3 comprises 16 residues. The V and J ends lost 4 bases and 6 bases, in that order; junction bases with no gene match: 5. CDR3 region: CASSSGTSGMAGELFF. The CDR3 DNA reads as TGTGCCAGCAGCTCGGGGACTAGCGGGATGGCCGGGGAGCTGTTTTTT. Full variable domain (missing parts from reference TRBV7-3 and TRBJ2-2): GAGVSQTPSNKVTEKGKYVELRCDPISGHTALYWYRQSLGQGPEFLIYFQGTGAADDSGLPNDRFFAVRPEGSVSTLKIQRTERGDSAVYLCASSSGTSGMAGELFFGEGSRLTVL.

The V gene is TRBV7-9, the J gene TRBJ1-4; 9 bases match TRBD1. Germline values: CDR1 SEHNR, CDR2 FQNEAQ (reference sequence). With V trimmed by 3 bases and J by 2 bases, 7 bases remained unmatched. This CDR3 contains 17 residues. The CDR3 DNA sequence: TGTGCCAGCAGCTTGGCCGGGACAGGGCCCACTAATGAAAAACTGTTTTTT. Residues: CASSLAGTGPTNEKLFF. Using reference TRBV7-9 and TRBJ1-4 for the parts outside the CDR3, the full variable domain is DTGVSQNPRHKITKRGQNVTFRCDPISEHNRLYWYRQTLGQGPEFLTYFQNEAQLEKSRLLSDRFSAERPKGSFSTLEIQRTEQGDSAMYLCASSLAGTGPTNEKLFFGSGTQLSVL.

The V gene is TRBV29-1, the J gene TRBJ2-1, with 14 bases aligning to TRBD2. The CDR3 loop spans 16 amino acids. Germline CDR1 SQVTM, CDR2 ANQGSEA. Trimming removed 7 bases from V and 0 bases from J; junction bases left unmatched: 5. This CDR3 is CSATSGRASSYNEQFF. The CDR3 DNA is TGCAGCGCGACTAGCGGGAGGGCGAGCTCCTACAATGAGCAGTTCTTC.

The chain couples TRBV7-3 to TRBJ2-2, with 7 positions matching TRBD1. This CDR3 region has 15 residues. Trimming took 2 bases from V and 4 from J; bases not matched to a gene: 4. Looked up from germline, CDR1 is SGHTA and CDR2 is FQGTGA. CDR3 amino acids: CASSLDRASTGELFF. The DNA of the CDR3 is TGTGCCAGCAGCTTAGACAGGGCGAGCACCGGGGAGCTGTTTTTT.

The DNA of the CDR3 is TGTGCCACCAGTGATCCCCGTTCCTTCCAGCCCCAGCATTTT. This codes for CATSDPRSFQPQHF. This chain links TRBV24-1 with TRBJ1-5; the D is unclear. This CDR3 has 14 amino acids. Germline CDR1 is KGHDR and CDR2 is SFDVKD. Trimming cost V 3 bases and J 7 bases, with 12 bases left between them.

This sequence joins TRBV19 and TRBJ1-5; TRBD1 is a possible D gene (6 bases). Germline CDR1 reads LNHDA; CDR2 reads SQIVND (reference sequence). This CDR3 has 18 residues. V lost 2 bases, J lost 2 bases, and 19 bases lay in between. CDR3 amino acids: CASSIFLTQGLGNQPQHF. For the CDR3, the DNA is TGTGCCAGTAGTATATTTTTGACACAGGGTTTGGGCAATCAGCCCCAGCATTTT.

The rearrangement joins TRBV7-9 to TRBJ2-3; D not certain. The germline V gene encodes CDR1 SEHNR and CDR2 FQNEAQ (reference sequence). This CDR3 is 15 amino acids long. Deletions cut 4 bases from V and 0 bases from J, with 11 bases between. Written as DNA, the CDR3 is TGTGCCAGCAGCTCCCCCCCCGGGAGCACAGATACGCAGTATTTT. It specifies CASSSPPGSTDTQYF.